This T cell receptor (beta chain) was documented in a study of T cells after posttransplantation cyclophosphamide. A marrow graft followed busulfan-fludarabine conditioning, with cyclophosphamide on days +3 and +4. Profiled with immunoSEQ multiplex PCR; TCRdb holds only in-frame clones, not every one. The profile shows under 7,000 clones, around 90% of them singletons. The V gene's germline CDR1 is GTSNPN and CDR2 SVGIG (reference sequence). The CDR3 extends over 13 amino acids. The J segment lost 4 bases and the V segment lost 7 bases, leaving 3 bases of the junction unmatched. A few counts support this clone. The target antigen is unknown. Broader study findings: TRB clonality was highly associated with recipient CMV seropositivity and reactivation. Blood and skin or GI T cell repertoires showed limited TRB overlap.

This sequence joins TRBV30 and TRBJ2-5; 13 nucleotides agree with TRBD2. The sequenced sample was PBMCs, obtained approximately 1,300 days after allogeneic stem cell transplant with posttransplant cyclophosphamide. The receptor's source is a female patient aged 50-65 years who received an allogeneic stem cell transplant from a related donor, was CMV-positive, and had no GVHD. Some T cells may originate from the graft donor. CDR3 protein: CAYGLAGAETQYF. The CDR3 DNA reads TGTGCCTATGGACTAGCGGGAGCAGAGACCCAGTACTTC.